A few counts support the clone carrying this TCR beta chain. Its antigen is undetermined. This specimen comes from a study of blood T cells in healthy people across ages. General observations from the study: Relative to aged donors, long-lived donors carried more naive CD4+ cells and displayed higher diversity.

Trimming stripped 3 bases from V and 2 bases from J, with 5 bases between. This CDR3 has 13 residues. Sample-barcoded 5' priming and a J-beta primer mix drove a second PCR of about 6 to 12 cycles. The authors tagged each cDNA molecule using a template-switch adaptor with 12 random nucleotides. TCRdb re-called the 5' RACE reads through MiXCR, storing one row per CDR3 protein. The sample lists about 700,000 distinct CDR3 sequences, approximately 30% occurring once. The chain uses TRBV12-3 or TRBV12-4 and TRBJ2-1; D is uncertain. The sample taken for sequencing was blood. The origin of this receptor is a woman older than 75 in good health. CDR3 DNA: TGTGCCAGCAGTTTTAGTACCTACAATGAGCAGTTCTTC. Protein product: CASSFSTYNEQFF.